The present entry profiles one T cell receptor (beta chain) with its context. The germline V gene has CDR1 GTSNPN and CDR2 SVGIG (reference sequence). The CDR3 totals 14 residues. Trimming took off 1 base at V and 2 bases at J, with 9 bases between the two ends. This entry comes from a study of blood T cell repertoires in COVID-19. Study overall: Nucleic acid was either cDNA or gDNA, and it came from T cells, B-cell-depleted T cells, or PBMCs.

The method was immunoSEQ multiplex PCR; TCRdb's version includes in-frame clones alone and lacks a portion of them. The sample gives about 43,000 clones, roughly 87% of which show up once; about 8.8% is in the top ten. The rearrangement links TRBV30 to TRBJ1-5; D not certain. The sequence was obtained from a woman aged 80 or over with active COVID-19. Sequenced input: peripheral blood. CDR3 region: CAWSARRGNQPQHF. The CDR3 bases are TGTGCCTGGAGTGCTCGGCGGGGCAATCAGCCCCAGCATTTT. Using reference TRBV30 and TRBJ1-5 for the parts outside the CDR3, the full variable domain is SQTIHQWPATLVQPVGSPLSLECTVEGTSNPNLYWYRQAAGRGLQLLFYSVGIGQISSEVPQNLSASRPQDRQFILSSKKLLLSDSGFYLCAWSARRGNQPQHFGDGTRLSIL.